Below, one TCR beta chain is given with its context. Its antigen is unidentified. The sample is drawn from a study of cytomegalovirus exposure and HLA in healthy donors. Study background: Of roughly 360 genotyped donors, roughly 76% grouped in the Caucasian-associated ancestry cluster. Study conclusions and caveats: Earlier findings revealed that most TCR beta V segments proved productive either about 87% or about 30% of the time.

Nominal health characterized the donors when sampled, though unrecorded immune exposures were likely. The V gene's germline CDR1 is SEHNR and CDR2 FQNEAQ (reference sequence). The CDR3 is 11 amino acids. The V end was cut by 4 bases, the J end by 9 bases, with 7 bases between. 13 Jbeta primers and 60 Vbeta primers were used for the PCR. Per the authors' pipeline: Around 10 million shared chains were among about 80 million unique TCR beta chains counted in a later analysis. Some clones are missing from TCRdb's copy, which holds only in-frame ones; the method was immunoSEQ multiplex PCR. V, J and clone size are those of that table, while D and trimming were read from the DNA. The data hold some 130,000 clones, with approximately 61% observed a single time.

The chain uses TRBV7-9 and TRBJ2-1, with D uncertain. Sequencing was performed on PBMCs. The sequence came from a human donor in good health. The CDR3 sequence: CASSSKVEQFF. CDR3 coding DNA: TGTGCCAGCAGCTCTAAAGTTGAGCAGTTCTTC.